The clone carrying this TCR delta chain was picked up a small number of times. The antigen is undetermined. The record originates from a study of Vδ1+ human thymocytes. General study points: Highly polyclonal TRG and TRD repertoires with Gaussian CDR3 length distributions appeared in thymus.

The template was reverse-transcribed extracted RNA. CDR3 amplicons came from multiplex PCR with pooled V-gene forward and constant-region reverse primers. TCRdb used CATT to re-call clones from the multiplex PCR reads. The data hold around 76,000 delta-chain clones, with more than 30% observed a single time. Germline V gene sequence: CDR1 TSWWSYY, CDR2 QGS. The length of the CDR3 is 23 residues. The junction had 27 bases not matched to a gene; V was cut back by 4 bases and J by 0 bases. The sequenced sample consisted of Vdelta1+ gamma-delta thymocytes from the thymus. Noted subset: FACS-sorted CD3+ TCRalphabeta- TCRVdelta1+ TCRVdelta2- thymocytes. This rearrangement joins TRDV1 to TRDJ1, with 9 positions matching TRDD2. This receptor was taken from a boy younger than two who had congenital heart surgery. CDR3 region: CALGAIPPSYRNGGGPYTDKLIF. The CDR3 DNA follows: TGTGCTCTTGGGGCCATACCTCCTTCCTACCGAAACGGTGGGGGACCGTACACCGATAAACTCATCTTT.